The source of this T cell receptor (beta chain) is a study of T-cell memory formation after mild COVID-19. J lost 3 bases, V lost 3 bases, and 6 bases had no gene match. The CDR3 is made up of 15 amino acids. Germline CDR1 reads SGHVS; CDR2 reads FNYEAQ. MiXCR was run by TCRdb on the 5' RACE reads, yielding one entry per CDR3 protein. The repertoire holds roughly 410,000 distinct CDR3 sequences, with approximately 24% as singletons. This TCR was recovered from an adult woman who had mild COVID-19 (a few samples of this study predate the infection). Cell type and time point are not known. The sequencing input was PBMCs or a T cell subset sorted from them (not recorded which). The V gene is TRBV7-6, the J gene TRBJ2-7; TRBD1 matches 9 bases. CDR3 region: CASSFGWTGDYEQYF. CDR3 sequence (DNA): TGTGCCAGCAGCTTCGGCTGGACAGGGGACTACGAGCAGTACTTC.